A single T cell receptor (beta chain) is shown here with its context. What it recognizes is unknown. Other nucleotide sequences from this sample produce the same CDR3. Libraries were prepared by immunoSEQ multiplex PCR; TCRdb keeps only in-frame clonotypes and omits some of them. Among about 2.4 million clones listed, 80% to 95% were seen once. The data derive from a study of shared clonotypes between healthy human individuals. Unmatched junction bases numbered 2, after V lost 0 bases and J lost 6 bases. In germline, CDR1 is MNHEY, CDR2 SVGAGI. The length of the CDR3 is 15 residues. Overall study findings and caveats: Generation probability values for non-shared clonotypes were lower than those for clonotypes shared by all four donors.

The V and J genes are TRBV6-5 and TRBJ2-1, with TRBD2 matching over 10 bases. The material sequenced was naive CD4+ T cells from PBMCs. Subset reported: CD45RA+ positively selected. This receptor was obtained from a man between 18 and 29 years old in good health. Some clones in this sample may be carry-over from other donors' samples. CDR3 in DNA: TGTGCCAGCAGTTACTCGAGCGGGAGGGGCAATGAGCAGTTCTTC. Translating gives CASSYSSGRGNEQFF.